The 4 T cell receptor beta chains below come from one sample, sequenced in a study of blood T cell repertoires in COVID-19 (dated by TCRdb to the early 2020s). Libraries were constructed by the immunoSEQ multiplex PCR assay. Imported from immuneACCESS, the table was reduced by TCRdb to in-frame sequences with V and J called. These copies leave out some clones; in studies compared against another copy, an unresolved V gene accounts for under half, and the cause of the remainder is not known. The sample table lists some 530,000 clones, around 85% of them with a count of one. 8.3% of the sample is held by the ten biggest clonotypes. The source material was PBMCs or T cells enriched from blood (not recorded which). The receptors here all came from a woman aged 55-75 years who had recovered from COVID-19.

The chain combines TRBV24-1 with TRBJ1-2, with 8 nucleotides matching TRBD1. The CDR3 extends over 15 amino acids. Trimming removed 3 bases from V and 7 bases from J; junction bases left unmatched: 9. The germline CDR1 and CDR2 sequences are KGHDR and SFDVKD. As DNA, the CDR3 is TGTGCCACCAGTGATCCTCGAGGGACAGGCGGTGGCTACACCTTC. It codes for CATSDPRGTGGGYTF.

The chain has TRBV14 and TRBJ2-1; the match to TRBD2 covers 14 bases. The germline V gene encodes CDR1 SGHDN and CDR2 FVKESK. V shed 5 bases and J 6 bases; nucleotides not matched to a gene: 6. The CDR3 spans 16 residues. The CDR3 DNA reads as TGTGCCAGCAGCTCTCGGGGGACTAGCGGGAGCAATGAGCAGTTCTTC. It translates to CASSSRGTSGSNEQFF.

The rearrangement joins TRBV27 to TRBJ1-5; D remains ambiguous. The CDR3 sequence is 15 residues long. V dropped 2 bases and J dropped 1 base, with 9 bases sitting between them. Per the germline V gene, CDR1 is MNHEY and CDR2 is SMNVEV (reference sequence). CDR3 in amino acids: CASSLTRVSNQPQHF. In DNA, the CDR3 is TGTGCCAGCAGTTTAACTCGGGTGAGCAATCAGCCCCAGCATTTT.

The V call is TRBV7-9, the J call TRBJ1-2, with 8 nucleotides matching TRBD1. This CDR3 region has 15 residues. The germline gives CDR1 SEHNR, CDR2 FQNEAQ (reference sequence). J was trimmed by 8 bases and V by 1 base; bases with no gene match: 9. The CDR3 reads CASSLEAGGASGYTF. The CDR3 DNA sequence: TGTGCCAGCAGCTTAGAGGCAGGGGGCGCAAGCGGCTACACCTTC.